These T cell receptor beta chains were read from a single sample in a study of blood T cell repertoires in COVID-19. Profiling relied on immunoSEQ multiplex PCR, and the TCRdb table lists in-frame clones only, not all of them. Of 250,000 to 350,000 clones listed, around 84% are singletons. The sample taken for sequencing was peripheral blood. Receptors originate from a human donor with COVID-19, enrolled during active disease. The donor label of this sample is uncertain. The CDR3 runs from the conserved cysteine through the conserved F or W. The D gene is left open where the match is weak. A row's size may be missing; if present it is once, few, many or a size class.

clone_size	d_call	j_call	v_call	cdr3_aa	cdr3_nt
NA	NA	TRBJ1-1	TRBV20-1	CSAGLFAEAFF	TGCAGTGCTGGCCTTTTTGCTGAAGCTTTCTTT
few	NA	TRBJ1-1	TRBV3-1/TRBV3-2	CASSQASSGNTEAFF	TGTGCCAGCAGCCAAGCTAGTTCTGGGAACACTGAAGCTTTCTTT
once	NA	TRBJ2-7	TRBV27	CASRRDTGEQYF	TGTGCCAGCAGAAGGGACACTGGGGAGCAGTACTTC
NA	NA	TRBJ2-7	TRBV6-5	CASSGSGYEQYF	TGTGCCAGCAGCGGGAGCGGCTACGAGCAGTACTTC
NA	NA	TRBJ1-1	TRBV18	CASSPGGTNTEAFF	TGTGCCAGCTCACCCGGGGGTACGAACACTGAAGCTTTCTTT
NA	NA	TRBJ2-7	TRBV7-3	CASSSTVLTPYEQYF	TGTGCCAGCAGCTCGACAGTGCTGACCCCCTACGAGCAGTACTTC
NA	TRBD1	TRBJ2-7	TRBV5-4	CASSLPGQGIYEQYF	TGTGCCAGCAGCTTGCCGGGACAGGGGATCTACGAGCAGTACTTC
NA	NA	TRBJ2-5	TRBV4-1	CASSHPFETQYF	TGCGCCAGCAGCCACCCCTTTGAGACCCAGTACTTC
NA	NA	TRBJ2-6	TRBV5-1	CASSLSRGSGANVLTF	TGCGCCAGCAGCCTCTCTAGGGGTTCCGGGGCCAACGTCCTGACTTTC
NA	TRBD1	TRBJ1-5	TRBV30	CAWGQGYQPQHF	TGTGCCTGGGGACAGGGTTATCAGCCCCAGCATTTT
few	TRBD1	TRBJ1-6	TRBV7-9	CASSSGQGSSPLHF	TGTGCCAGCAGCTCCGGACAGGGTAGCTCACCCCTCCACTTT
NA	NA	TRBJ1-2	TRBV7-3	CASSRDQGSYGYTF	TGTGCCAGCAGCCGAGATCAGGGGTCCTATGGCTACACCTTC
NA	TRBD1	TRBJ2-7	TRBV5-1	CASSSGTGYEQYF	TGCGCCAGCAGCTCCGGGACAGGGTACGAGCAGTACTTC
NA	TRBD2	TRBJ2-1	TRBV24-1	CATSDSGTSGKLEQFF	TGTGCCACCAGTGATTCTGGGACTAGCGGGAAACTAGAGCAGTTCTTC
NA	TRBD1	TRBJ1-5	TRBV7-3	CASSPTGGGEPQHF	TGTGCCAGCAGCCCAACAGGGGGCGGTGAGCCCCAGCATTTT
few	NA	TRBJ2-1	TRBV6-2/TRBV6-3	CASSRQGGLGSEQFF	TGTGCCAGCAGCCGCCAGGGGGGACTGGGTAGTGAGCAGTTCTTC
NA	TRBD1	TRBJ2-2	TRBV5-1	CASSPRTGANTGELFF	TGCGCCAGCAGCCCGCGGACAGGGGCGAACACCGGGGAGCTGTTTTTT
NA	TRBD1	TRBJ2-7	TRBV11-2	CASSLARTGGIYEQYF	TGTGCCAGCAGCTTAGCACGGACAGGGGGTATTTACGAGCAGTACTTC
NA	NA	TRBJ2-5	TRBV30	CAWSATHSIGETQYF	TGTGCCTGGAGTGCTACACACAGTATCGGCGAGACCCAGTACTTC
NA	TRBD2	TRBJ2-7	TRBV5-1	CASSLPSGNEQYF	TGCGCCAGCAGCTTACCTAGCGGGAACGAGCAGTACTTC
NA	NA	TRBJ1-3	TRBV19	CASSPGYATGSGNTIYF	TGTGCCAGTAGTCCCGGTTACGCGACAGGCTCTGGAAACACCATATATTTT
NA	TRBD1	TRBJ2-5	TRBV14	CASTLRTGQETQYF	TGTGCCAGCACCCTAAGGACAGGGCAAGAGACCCAGTACTTC
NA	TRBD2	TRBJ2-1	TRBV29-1	CSGETSGTLYNEQFF	TGCAGCGGGGAGACTAGCGGGACCCTCTACAATGAGCAGTTCTTC
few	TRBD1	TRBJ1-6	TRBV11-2	CASSSTGTGLSPLHF	TGTGCCAGCAGCTCCACCGGGACAGGGTTATCACCCCTCCACTTT
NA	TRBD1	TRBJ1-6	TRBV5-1	CASSFRTGEGSPLHF	TGCGCCAGCAGCTTCCGGACAGGGGAAGGATCACCCCTCCACTTT